The clone carrying this T cell receptor (beta chain) appeared once. Random-hexamer reverse transcription was applied to about 0.5 to 1 ug RNA. From the immunoSEQ multiplex PCR reads, TCRdb called clonotypes with MiXCR, one entry per CDR3 protein. This sample carries 180,000 or so distinct CDR3 sequences, approximately 95% of them seen once, and the ten largest clones take 0.1%. This sample stems from a study of CD8 T cells in Susac syndrome. This CDR3 is built from 17 residues. The germline CDR1 and CDR2 sequences are SGDLS and YYNGEE. With V trimmed by 0 bases and J by 4 bases, 10 bases remained unmatched.

The gene calls are TRBV9 and TRBJ2-3; TRBD2 agrees at 8 bases. The receptor was isolated from a human donor in good health. Material: CD4+ T cells from PBMCs. The CDR3 protein is CASSVGRGSGMADTQYF. The CDR3 coding sequence is TGTGCCAGCAGCGTAGGGAGGGGTAGCGGGATGGCAGATACGCAGTATTTT.